The 20 T cell receptor beta chains in this list originate from one sample, sequenced in a study of T cell responses to AZD1222 COVID-19 vaccine. Clones were read by immunoSEQ multiplex PCR, and TCRdb kept only the in-frame ones, dropping some. Recorded for this sample: about 140,000 clones. Material for sequencing was peripheral blood. These receptors all stem from an adult in good health.

The CDR3 protein is CASSTPGQRETQYF. CDR3 DNA: TGTGCCAGCAGCACCCCGGGACAGAGGGAGACCCAGTACTTC. This sequence joins TRBV7-2 and TRBJ2-5; 7 bases align to TRBD1. V was pared by 5 bases and J by 5 bases, with 8 bases of the junction left unmatched. Looked up from germline, CDR1 is SGHTA and CDR2 is FQGNSA. The length of the CDR3 is 14 residues. Full variable domain (outside the CDR3, taken from reference TRBV7-2 and TRBJ2-5): GAGVSQSPSNKVTEKGKDVELRCDPISGHTALYWYRQSLGQGLEFLIYFQGNSAPDKSGLPSDRFSAERTGGSVSTLTIQRTQQEDSAVYLCASSTPGQRETQYFGPGTRLLVL.

J is TRBJ1-2 and V is TRBV18, with D maybe TRBD1 (6 bases). The CDR3 contains 14 residues. Trimming removed 2 bases from V and 8 bases from J, with 15 bases in between. Germline-derived CDR1 and CDR2 are KGHSH and LQKENI. As DNA, the CDR3 is TGTGCCAGCTCACCAGTGGGGGGCGCATCGGGCTACACCTTC. Amino acids: CASSPVGGASGYTF.

The J gene is TRBJ1-1, the V gene TRBV4-2, with D maybe TRBD1 (6 bases). There are 14 residues in the CDR3. The germline V gene has CDR1 LGHNA and CDR2 YNFKEQ. Trimming shortened V by 1 base and J by 10 bases, and 16 bases separated the two germline ends. In DNA form, the CDR3 reads TGTGCCAGCAGCCAAGTGGGGGACATCGACGGAGCTTTCTTT. It codes for CASSQVGDIDGAFF.

V usage is TRBV10-3 and J usage is TRBJ1-2, with D possibly being TRBD1 (5 bases). Germline V gives CDR1 ENHRY, CDR2 SYGVKD. The CDR3 runs 15 residues. The ends were cut back, 6 bases at V and 4 bases at J, with 18 bases in the middle. Here the CDR3 reads CAIRSGGTDSYGYTF. For the CDR3, the DNA is TGTGCCATCAGATCTGGCGGGACGGACTCCTATGGCTACACCTTC.

V usage is TRBV4-2 and J usage is TRBJ1-2; D is possibly TRBD1 (5 bases). The germline CDR1 and CDR2 sequences are LGHNA and YNFKEQ. Trimming left V 1 base short and J 8 bases short, with 14 bases between. The CDR3 contains 14 residues. The CDR3 loop is CASSQVTGSYGYTF. CDR3 nucleotide sequence: TGTGCCAGCAGCCAAGTAACAGGATCATACGGCTACACCTTC.

The chain carries TRBV6-1 and TRBJ1-6, with a possible D match to TRBD1 (6 bases). Germline-derived CDR1 and CDR2 are MNHNS and SASEGT. The CDR3 has 14 amino acids. Trimming pared 3 bases from V and 13 bases from J, leaving 16 bases between. CDR3 region: CASSEIRQVGPLHF. The CDR3 DNA follows: TGTGCCAGCAGTGAGATTAGACAGGTTGGCCCCCTCCACTTT.

The genes are TRBV7-9 and TRBJ2-5; possibly TRBD2 for D (6 bases). Germline V gene sequence: CDR1 SEHNR, CDR2 FQNEAQ (reference sequence). The V and J ends lost 5 bases and 5 bases respectively, with 18 bases between them. CDR3 length: 15 amino acids. CDR3 residues: CASSLGAAGRETQYF. DNA for the CDR3: TGTGCCAGCAGCCTAGGGGCGGCGGGGCGGGAGACCCAGTACTTC.

The gene calls are TRBV28 and TRBJ1-1; no reliable D call. The CDR3 contains 14 residues. From germline, CDR1 is MDHEN and CDR2 SYDVKM. V was shortened by 3 bases and J by 6 bases, with 14 bases between the two germline ends. The DNA for the CDR3 is TGTGCCAGCAGTTTTGCCCCGTTGGTGGCTGAAGCTTTCTTT. Its translation: CASSFAPLVAEAFF. The entire variable domain, with the rest obtained from reference TRBV28 and TRBJ1-1, is as follows: DVKVTQSSRYLVKRTGEKVFLECVQDMDHENMFWYRQDPGLGLRLIYFSYDVKMKEKGDIPEGYSVSREKKERFSLILESASTNQTSMYLCASSFAPLVAEAFFGQGTRLTVV.

The chain employs TRBV7-2 and TRBJ1-2, with a possible D match to TRBD1 (6 bases). The CDR3 has 14 residues. CDR1 is SGHTA and CDR2 is FQGNSA in the germline V gene. Trimming stripped 6 bases from V and 5 bases from J, with 16 bases between. DNA of the CDR3: TGTGCCAGCAGGCAAACAGGGAATAGTTATGGCTACACCTTC. This gives the protein CASRQTGNSYGYTF.

The CDR3 DNA sequence: TGTGCCAGCAGTTCACCTCCGGGACAGACGAACACTGAAGCTTTCTTT. Its translation is CASSSPPGQTNTEAFF. This sequence joins TRBV6-2 or TRBV6-3 and TRBJ1-1, with 7 bases aligning to TRBD1. This CDR3 contains 16 residues. Trimming took 4 bases from V and 1 from J; bases not matched to a gene: 9. Germline CDR1 MNHEY, CDR2 SVGEGT.

The chain couples TRBV6-2 or TRBV6-3 to TRBJ1-1; D is undetermined. CDR3 size: 15 residues. V shed 7 bases and J shed 1 base, with 16 bases lying between them. Germline CDR1 and CDR2: MNHEY and SVGEGT. The CDR3 DNA reads as TGTGCCAGCAACCCCCTTGGAAGGCGGAACACTGAAGCTTTCTTT. This translates into CASNPLGRRNTEAFF.

V gene TRBV5-1 combines with J gene TRBJ1-5; D is possibly TRBD1 (5 bases). Trimming pared 0 bases from V and 6 bases from J, leaving 13 bases between. CDR1 SGHRS and CDR2 YFSETQ come from the germline V gene. The CDR3 is 15 amino acids. The chain's CDR3 is CASSLESGGGQPQHF. The CDR3, as DNA: TGCGCCAGCAGCTTGGAATCCGGGGGGGGTCAGCCCCAGCATTTT. Full variable domain (outside the CDR3, taken from reference TRBV5-1 and TRBJ1-5): KAGVTQTPRYLIKTRGQQVTLSCSPISGHRSVSWYQQTPGQGLQFLFEYFSETQRNKGNFPGRFSGRQFSNSRSEMNVSTLELGDSALYLCASSLESGGGQPQHFGDGTRLSIL.

The chain couples TRBV30 to TRBJ2-1; 11 bases line up with TRBD2. Trimming removed 2 bases from V and 6 bases from J; junction bases left unmatched: 12. Germline V CDR1 and CDR2: GTSNPN, SVGIG (reference sequence). The CDR3 length is 17 residues. CDR3 nucleotide sequence: TGTGCCTGGAGTCCCCGGTTAGCGGGGGGGTCCGTCAATGAGCAGTTCTTC. It encodes CAWSPRLAGGSVNEQFF.

The rearrangement joins TRBV11-3 to TRBJ2-6; maybe TRBD2 (5 bases). From germline, CDR1 is SGHNT and CDR2 YENEEA. The length of the CDR3 is 15 residues. V lost 0 bases, J lost 2 bases, and 5 bases lay in between. The CDR3 loop is CASSLDGAGANVLTF. The CDR3 DNA reads as TGTGCCAGCAGCTTAGACGGGGCTGGGGCCAACGTCCTGACTTTC.

V gene TRBV7-9 combines with J gene TRBJ2-2; D unresolved. The V gene's germline CDR1 is SEHNR and CDR2 FQNEAQ (reference sequence). The CDR3 is 15 amino acids. Trimming removed 1 base from V and 2 bases from J, with 8 bases in between. The CDR3 is CASSLGTGNTGELFF. CDR3 nucleotides: TGTGCCAGCAGCTTAGGGACGGGTAACACCGGGGAGCTGTTTTTT.

The V call is TRBV2, the J call TRBJ2-1; the D gene is possibly TRBD2 (5 bases). V shed 2 bases and J shed 13 bases, with 15 bases lying between them. Germline V lookup: CDR1 SNHLY, CDR2 FYNNEI. This CDR3 contains 13 residues. The CDR3, as DNA: TGTGCCAGCAGTGAAATAGTGGCGGGCAACCAGTTCTTC. This encodes CASSEIVAGNQFF. Based on the CDR3 plus reference TRBV2 and TRBJ2-1, the full variable domain is EPEVTQTPSHQVTQMGQEVILRCVPISNHLYFYWYRQILGQKVEFLVSFYNNEISEKSEIFDDQFSVERPDGSNFTLKIRSTKLEDSAMYFCASSEIVAGNQFFGPGTRLTVL.

The V call is TRBV19, the J call TRBJ2-3, with 8 bases lining up with TRBD1. J lost 5 bases, V lost 5 bases, and 3 bases had no gene match. The length of the CDR3 is 13 residues. Germline V CDR1 and CDR2: LNHDA, SQIVND (reference sequence). CDR3 in amino acids: CASSRDRGDTQYF. The CDR3 nucleotides read TGTGCCAGTAGTCGTGACAGGGGAGATACGCAGTATTTT.

About this clone: The junction shows a germline mismatch at one end, possibly a read error. The rearrangement links TRBV30 to TRBJ1-2; no definite D call. The germline V gene encodes CDR1 GTSNPN and CDR2 SVGIG (reference sequence). CDR3 length equals 13 residues. The DNA of the CDR3 is TGTGCCTGGAGTGTAGAGCGGAACTACGGCTACACCTTC. As protein: CAWSVERNYGYTF.

The V gene is TRBV3-1 (or the pseudogene TRBV3-2), the J gene TRBJ2-5; D is unresolved. The germline CDR1 and CDR2 sequences are LGHDT and YNNKEL (reference sequence). V was cut by 3 bases and J by 2 bases, with 1 base left in between. This CDR3 comprises 11 residues. The CDR3 DNA reads TGTGCCAGCAGCCATCAAGAGACCCAGTACTTC. As protein: CASSHQETQYF.

The chain has TRBV2 and TRBJ1-2, with TRBD1 identical over 7 bases. Germline loops: CDR1 SNHLY, CDR2 FYNNEI. V trimming: 6 bases; J trimming: 5 bases; junction bases outside the gene matches: 15. The CDR3 consists of 16 residues. Written as DNA, the CDR3 is TGTGCCAGCAGCGGGGACAGACTGGATGCGGGGTATGGCTACACCTTC. Protein product: CASSGDRLDAGYGYTF.